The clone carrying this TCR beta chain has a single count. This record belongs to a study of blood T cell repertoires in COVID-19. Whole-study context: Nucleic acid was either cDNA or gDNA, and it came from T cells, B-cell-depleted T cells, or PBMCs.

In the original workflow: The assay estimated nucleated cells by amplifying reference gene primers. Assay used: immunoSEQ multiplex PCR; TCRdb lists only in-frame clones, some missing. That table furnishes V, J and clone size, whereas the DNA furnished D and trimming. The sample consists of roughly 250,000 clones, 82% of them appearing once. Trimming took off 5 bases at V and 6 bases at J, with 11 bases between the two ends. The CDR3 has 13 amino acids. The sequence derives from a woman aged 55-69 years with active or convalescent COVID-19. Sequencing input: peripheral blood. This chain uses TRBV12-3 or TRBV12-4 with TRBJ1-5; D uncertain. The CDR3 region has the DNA TGTGCCAGCAGTCCCCCCGGGGTTCAGCCCCAGCATTTT. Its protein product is CASSPPGVQPQHF.